This T cell receptor beta chain originates from a study of blood T cell repertoires in COVID-19. Across the whole study: In each case, the material was cDNA or gDNA derived from T cells, B-cell-depleted T cells, or PBMCs.

The CDR3 runs to 15 residues. Unmatched junction bases numbered 8, after V lost 5 bases and J lost 5 bases. Germline assignment: CDR1 MNHEY and CDR2 SMNVEV (reference sequence). Here immunoSEQ multiplex PCR was the method, and the copy in TCRdb shows in-frame clones only, minus some. Found here are 150,000 to 200,000 clones, roughly 80% of them singletons; the top ten hold around an eighth. The material sequenced was peripheral blood. This TCR came from a man in his fifties who had recovered from COVID-19. The chain employs TRBV27 and TRBJ2-5; 10 positions agree with TRBD1. CDR3 sequence: CASSAYRDRGETQYF. CDR3 nucleotides: TGTGCCAGCAGTGCCTACCGGGACAGGGGCGAGACCCAGTACTTC.